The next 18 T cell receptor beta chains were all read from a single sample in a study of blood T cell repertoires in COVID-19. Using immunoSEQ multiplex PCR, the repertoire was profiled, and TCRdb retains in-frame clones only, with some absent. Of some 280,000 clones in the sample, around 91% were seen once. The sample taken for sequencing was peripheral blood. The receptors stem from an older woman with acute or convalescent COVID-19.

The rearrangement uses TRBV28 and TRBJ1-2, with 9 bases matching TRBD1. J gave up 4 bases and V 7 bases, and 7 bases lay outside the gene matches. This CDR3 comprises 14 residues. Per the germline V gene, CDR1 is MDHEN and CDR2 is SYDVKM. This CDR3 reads CASTQGQGGYGYTF. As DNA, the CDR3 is TGTGCCAGCACCCAGGGACAGGGCGGCTATGGCTACACCTTC.

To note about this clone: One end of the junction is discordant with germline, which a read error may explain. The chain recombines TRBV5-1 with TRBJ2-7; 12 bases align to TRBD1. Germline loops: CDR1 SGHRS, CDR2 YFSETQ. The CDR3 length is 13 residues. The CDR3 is CASSPGQGAVIIF. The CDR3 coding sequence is TGCGCCAGCAGCCCGGGACAGGGGGCGGTTATTATCTTC.

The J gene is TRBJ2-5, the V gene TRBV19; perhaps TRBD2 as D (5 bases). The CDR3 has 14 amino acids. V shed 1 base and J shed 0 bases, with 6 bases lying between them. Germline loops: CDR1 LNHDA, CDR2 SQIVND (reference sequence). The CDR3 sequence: CASSIGGNQETQYF. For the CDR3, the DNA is TGTGCCAGTAGTATAGGAGGGAACCAAGAGACCCAGTACTTC.

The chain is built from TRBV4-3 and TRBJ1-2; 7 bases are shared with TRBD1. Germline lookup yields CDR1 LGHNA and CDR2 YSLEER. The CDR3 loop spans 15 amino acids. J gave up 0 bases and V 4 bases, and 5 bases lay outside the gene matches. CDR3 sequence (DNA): TGCGCCAGCAGCCCCTGGACAGGAACTAACTATGGCTACACCTTC. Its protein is CASSPWTGTNYGYTF.

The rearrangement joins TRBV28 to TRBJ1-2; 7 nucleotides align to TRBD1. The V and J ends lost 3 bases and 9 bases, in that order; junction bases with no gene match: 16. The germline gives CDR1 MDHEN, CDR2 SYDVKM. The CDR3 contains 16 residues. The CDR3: CASSFEFFGRGTSYTF. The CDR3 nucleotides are TGTGCCAGCAGTTTTGAATTCTTTGGCAGGGGGACGAGCTACACCTTC.

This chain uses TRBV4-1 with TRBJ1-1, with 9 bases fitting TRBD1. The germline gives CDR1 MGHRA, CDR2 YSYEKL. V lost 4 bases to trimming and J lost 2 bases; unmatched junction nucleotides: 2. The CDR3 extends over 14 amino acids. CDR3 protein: CASSRDRVNTEAFF. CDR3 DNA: TGCGCCAGCAGCCGGGACAGGGTAAACACTGAAGCTTTCTTT.

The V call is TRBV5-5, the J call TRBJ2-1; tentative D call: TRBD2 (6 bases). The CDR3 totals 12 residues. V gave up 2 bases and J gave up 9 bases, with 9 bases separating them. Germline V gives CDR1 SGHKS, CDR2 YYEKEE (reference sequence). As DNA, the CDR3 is TGTGCCAGCAGCTTCCCGCGGGGTGAGCAGTTCTTC. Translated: CASSFPRGEQFF.

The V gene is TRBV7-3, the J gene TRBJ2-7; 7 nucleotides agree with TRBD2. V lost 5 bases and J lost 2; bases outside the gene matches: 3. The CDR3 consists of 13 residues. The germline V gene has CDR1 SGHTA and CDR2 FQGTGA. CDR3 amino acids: CASSLAGAYEQYF. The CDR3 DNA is TGTGCCAGCAGCCTGGCGGGGGCCTACGAGCAGTACTTC.

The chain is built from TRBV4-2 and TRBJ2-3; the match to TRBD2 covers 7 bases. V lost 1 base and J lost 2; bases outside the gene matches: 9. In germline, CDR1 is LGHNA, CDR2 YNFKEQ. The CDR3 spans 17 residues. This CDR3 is CASSQVSWGGFTDTQYF. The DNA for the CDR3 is TGTGCCAGCAGCCAAGTTAGCTGGGGGGGGTTCACAGATACGCAGTATTTT.

CDR3 sequence (DNA): TGTGCCAGCAGCTCTCCTCAGATCTTCTATGGCTACACCTTC. Translated: CASSSPQIFYGYTF. The chain couples TRBV7-2 to TRBJ1-2; D gene ambiguous. The V end was cut by 4 bases, the J end by 4 bases, with 13 bases between. CDR1 and CDR2 (germline): SGHTA, FQGNSA. The CDR3 loop spans 14 amino acids.

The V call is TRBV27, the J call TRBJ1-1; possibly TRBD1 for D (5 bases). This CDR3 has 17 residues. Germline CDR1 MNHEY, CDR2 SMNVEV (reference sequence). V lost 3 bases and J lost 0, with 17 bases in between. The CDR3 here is CASSLFGDWAMNTEAFF. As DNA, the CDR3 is TGTGCCAGCAGTTTGTTTGGGGACTGGGCTATGAACACTGAAGCTTTCTTT.

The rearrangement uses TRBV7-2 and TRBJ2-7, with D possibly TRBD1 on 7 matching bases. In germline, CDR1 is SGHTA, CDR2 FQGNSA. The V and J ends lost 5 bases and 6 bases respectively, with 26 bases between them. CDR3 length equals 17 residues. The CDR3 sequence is CASSLGGVGGGALEQYF. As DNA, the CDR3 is TGTGCCAGCAGCCTGGGAGGCGTTGGAGGGGGCGCCCTCGAGCAGTACTTC.

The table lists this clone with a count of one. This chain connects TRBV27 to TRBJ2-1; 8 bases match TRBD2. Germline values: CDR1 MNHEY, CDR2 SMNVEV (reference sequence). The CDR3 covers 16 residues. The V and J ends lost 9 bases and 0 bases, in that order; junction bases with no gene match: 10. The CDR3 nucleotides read TGTGCCAGTGGGGTTGGAAGCGGGAGCTCCTACAATGAGCAGTTCTTC. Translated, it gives CASGVGSGSSYNEQFF.

Here the CDR3 DNA reads TGTGCCAGCAGCGCTCAGGGCCTTAGCAATCAGCCCCAGCATTTT. Translating gives CASSAQGLSNQPQHF. The chain links TRBV6-6 to TRBJ1-5, with D possibly being TRBD1 (5 bases). CDR3 length: 15 residues. V lost 6 bases and J 0 bases, leaving 12 bases between the germline ends. CDR1 and CDR2 from the germline V gene are MNHNY and SVGAGI (reference sequence).

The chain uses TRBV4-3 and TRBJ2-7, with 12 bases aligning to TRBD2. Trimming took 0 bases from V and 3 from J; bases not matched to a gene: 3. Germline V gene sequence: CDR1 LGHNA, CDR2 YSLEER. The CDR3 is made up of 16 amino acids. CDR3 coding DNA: TGCGCCAGCAGCCAAGATGGGACTAGCGGGCTCTACGAGCAGTACTTC. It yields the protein CASSQDGTSGLYEQYF.

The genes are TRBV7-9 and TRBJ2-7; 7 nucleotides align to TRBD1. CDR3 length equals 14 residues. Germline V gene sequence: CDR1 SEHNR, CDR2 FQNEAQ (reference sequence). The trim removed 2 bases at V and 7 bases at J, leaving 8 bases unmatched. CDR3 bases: TGTGCCAGCAGCTTAAGGGGGCGGGCGGAGGAGCAGTACTTC. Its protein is CASSLRGRAEEQYF.

The CDR3 region has the DNA TGTGCCAGCAGTTCCGGGACAGGGCCCTACGAGCAGTACTTC. This sequence encodes CASSSGTGPYEQYF. This rearrangement joins TRBV27 to TRBJ2-7, with 9 bases fitting TRBD1. The CDR3 contains 14 residues. CDR1 is MNHEY and CDR2 is SMNVEV in the germline V gene (reference sequence). V shed 4 bases and J 2 bases; nucleotides not matched to a gene: 3.

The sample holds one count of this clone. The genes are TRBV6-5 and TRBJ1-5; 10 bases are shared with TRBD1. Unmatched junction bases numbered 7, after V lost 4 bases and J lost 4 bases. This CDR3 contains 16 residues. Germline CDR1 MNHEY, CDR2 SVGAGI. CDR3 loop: CASSLTGTGDNQPQHF. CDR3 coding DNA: TGTGCCAGCAGTTTAACCGGGACAGGGGATAATCAGCCCCAGCATTTT.